This T cell receptor beta chain was identified in a study of blood T cell repertoires in COVID-19. Study context: COVID-19 samples, acute and convalescent, were from the United States, Italy and Spain.

Repertoires were generated with immunoSEQ multiplex PCR, while TCRdb's copy carries only in-frame clones and drops some. The table includes about 73,000 clones, approximately 89% detected once. CDR3 size: 14 residues. Germline CDR1 is SGHRS and CDR2 is YFSETQ. Deletions cut 0 bases from V and 2 bases from J, with 8 bases between. The sequence was collected from a man older than 75 with acute or convalescent COVID-19. The chain couples TRBV5-1 to TRBJ1-1, with unresolved D. The specimen was peripheral blood. CDR3 protein: CASSLGQINTEAFF. In nucleotides, the CDR3 is TGCGCCAGCAGCTTGGGGCAGATTAACACTGAAGCTTTCTTT.